These T cell receptor beta chains were read from a single sample in a study of blood T cell repertoires in COVID-19. Only in-frame clones appear in the TCRdb table, and some are missing; sequencing was by immunoSEQ multiplex PCR. This table has roughly 250,000 clones, around 84% appearing once. Sequencing was performed on PBMCs or T cells enriched from blood (not recorded which). Source of these receptors: a woman aged 45-65 years who had recovered from COVID-19. Each CDR3 is given with its conserved first and last residue. Fields, in order: clone size, D gene, J gene, V gene, CDR3 DNA, CDR3 protein. The D gene is left open where the match is weak. Only some rows state a clone size, as once, few, many or a class for expanded clones.

clone_size: -; d_call: -; j_call: TRBJ1-2; v_call: TRBV7-9; cdr3_nt: TGTGCCAGCAGCTCAGGGACAAATGGCTACACCTTC; cdr3_aa: CASSSGTNGYTF
clone_size: -; d_call: -; j_call: TRBJ2-1; v_call: TRBV9; cdr3_nt: TGTGCCAGCAGCGTATCCTCATCGGGGCAGGGGATCAGTGAGCAGTTCTTC; cdr3_aa: CASSVSSSGQGISEQFF
clone_size: once; d_call: -; j_call: TRBJ1-6; v_call: TRBV11-2; cdr3_nt: TGTGCCAGCAGCTCCCAACAGGGAAGTAGATCACCCCTCCACTTT; cdr3_aa: CASSSQQGSRSPLHF
clone_size: -; d_call: -; j_call: TRBJ2-3; v_call: TRBV7-2; cdr3_nt: TGTGCCAGCAGTAGCGGACCCACAGATACGCAGTATTTT; cdr3_aa: CASSSGPTDTQYF
clone_size: -; d_call: TRBD2; j_call: TRBJ2-4; v_call: TRBV2; cdr3_nt: TGTGCCAGCAATCGTAAAGGTGCGGGAGTTGGAGGAAACATTCAGTACTTC; cdr3_aa: CASNRKGAGVGGNIQYF
clone_size: -; d_call: TRBD1; j_call: TRBJ2-1; v_call: TRBV18; cdr3_nt: TGTGCCAGCTCGATTAGTGGGACAGGGGGTTACAATGAGCAGTTCTTC; cdr3_aa: CASSISGTGGYNEQFF
clone_size: -; d_call: TRBD1; j_call: TRBJ1-3; v_call: TRBV2; cdr3_nt: TGTGCCAGCAGGGCGGACAGGGAGGCTGGAAACACCATATATTTT; cdr3_aa: CASRADREAGNTIYF
clone_size: once; d_call: TRBD1; j_call: TRBJ2-2; v_call: TRBV18; cdr3_nt: TGTGCCAGCTCACCGGCGGTATTAGGGGGCATCACCGGGGAGCTGTTTTTT; cdr3_aa: CASSPAVLGGITGELFF
clone_size: -; d_call: TRBD1; j_call: TRBJ2-3; v_call: TRBV10-3; cdr3_nt: TGTGCCATCAGTTCCCCTGACAGGGGCGGCACAGATACGCAGTATTTT; cdr3_aa: CAISSPDRGGTDTQYF
clone_size: few; d_call: -; j_call: TRBJ1-5; v_call: TRBV15; cdr3_nt: TGTGCCACCAGCAGAGGAGGACAGCCTCTGACCCAGCATTTT; cdr3_aa: CATSRGGQPLTQHF
clone_size: -; d_call: -; j_call: TRBJ2-3; v_call: TRBV9; cdr3_nt: TGTGCCAGCAGCGTTACGGGAGACAGCACAGATACGCAGTATTTT; cdr3_aa: CASSVTGDSTDTQYF
clone_size: -; d_call: TRBD2; j_call: TRBJ2-5; v_call: TRBV2; cdr3_nt: TGTGCCAGCAAAGTTGGGACTAGCAGACTTCAGACCCAGTACTTC; cdr3_aa: CASKVGTSRLQTQYF
clone_size: -; d_call: TRBD2; j_call: TRBJ2-1; v_call: TRBV18; cdr3_nt: TGTGCCAGCTCACCGGGAGCGGGAGGCGGTGGAGAGCAGTTCTTC; cdr3_aa: CASSPGAGGGGEQFF
clone_size: -; d_call: TRBD1; j_call: TRBJ2-7; v_call: TRBV5-4; cdr3_nt: TGTGCCAGCAGCTTGCGAGGACAGGGTGCGTCCGGCGAGCAGTACTTC; cdr3_aa: CASSLRGQGASGEQYF
clone_size: -; d_call: TRBD1; j_call: TRBJ2-5; v_call: TRBV28; cdr3_nt: TGTGCCAGCAGTTTAGGACAGGGTGCCGTGGAGACCCAGTACTTC; cdr3_aa: CASSLGQGAVETQYF
clone_size: once; d_call: -; j_call: TRBJ1-1; v_call: TRBV19; cdr3_nt: TGTGCCAGTAGTATAGTCGCTCCGGCTGAAGCTTTCTTT; cdr3_aa: CASSIVAPAEAFF
clone_size: -; d_call: TRBD2; j_call: TRBJ2-3; v_call: TRBV5-1; cdr3_nt: TGCGCCAGCAGCGGGACTAGCGTCGGCACAGATACGCAGTATTTT; cdr3_aa: CASSGTSVGTDTQYF
clone_size: few; d_call: TRBD1; j_call: TRBJ1-1; v_call: TRBV6-5; cdr3_nt: TGTGCCAGCAGCCAAGGTACAGGGGCAGAAGCTTTCTTT; cdr3_aa: CASSQGTGAEAFF
clone_size: -; d_call: -; j_call: TRBJ2-5; v_call: TRBV5-4; cdr3_nt: TGTGCCAGCAGCGGACTTATCCAAGAGACCCAGTACTTC; cdr3_aa: CASSGLIQETQYF
clone_size: -; d_call: TRBD2; j_call: TRBJ2-7; v_call: TRBV28; cdr3_nt: TGTGCCAGCACAGAACTAGCGGGCACCTCTCGGCAGTACTTC; cdr3_aa: CASTELAGTSRQYF
clone_size: few; d_call: TRBD1; j_call: TRBJ2-2; v_call: TRBV28; cdr3_nt: TGTGCCAGTCGGGGAGACAGGGGTCAACGGGTTGAGCTGTTTTTT; cdr3_aa: CASRGDRGQRVELFF
clone_size: -; d_call: TRBD1; j_call: TRBJ1-1; v_call: TRBV7-2; cdr3_nt: TGTGCCAGCAGCTCCCTGGGACAGGCGGGCACTGAAGCTTTCTTT; cdr3_aa: CASSSLGQAGTEAFF
clone_size: -; d_call: -; j_call: TRBJ1-1; v_call: TRBV27; cdr3_nt: TGTGCCAGCAGTTTGGTACGAGGTACTGAAGCTTTCTTT; cdr3_aa: CASSLVRGTEAFF
clone_size: -; d_call: -; j_call: TRBJ1-5; v_call: TRBV5-1; cdr3_nt: TGCGCCAGCAGCCCAGGGGAGAGCAATCAGCCCCAGCATTTT; cdr3_aa: CASSPGESNQPQHF
clone_size: few; d_call: TRBD1; j_call: TRBJ2-5; v_call: TRBV13; cdr3_nt: TGTGCCAGCAGCTCAACAGGGGGCGAGACCCAGTACTTC; cdr3_aa: CASSSTGGETQYF
clone_size: -; d_call: TRBD2; j_call: TRBJ2-3; v_call: TRBV5-1; cdr3_nt: TGCGCCAGCAGCTCTTCGGGACTAGCGGCAGATACGCAGTATTTT; cdr3_aa: CASSSSGLAADTQYF
clone_size: -; d_call: TRBD1; j_call: TRBJ1-5; v_call: TRBV30; cdr3_nt: TGTGCCTGGAGCGGGGACAGGGGGGGTCAGCCCCAGCATTTT; cdr3_aa: CAWSGDRGGQPQHF
clone_size: -; d_call: TRBD2; j_call: TRBJ2-7; v_call: TRBV4-1; cdr3_nt: TGCGCCAGCAGCCAAGAACTAGCGACAACCTACGAGCAGTACTTC; cdr3_aa: CASSQELATTYEQYF
clone_size: -; d_call: TRBD1; j_call: TRBJ2-5; v_call: TRBV6-5; cdr3_nt: TGTGCCAGTACAAGGGGGCGGCAAGAGACCCAGTACTTC; cdr3_aa: CASTRGRQETQYF
clone_size: -; d_call: -; j_call: TRBJ1-2; v_call: TRBV2; cdr3_nt: TGTGCCAGCAGTGGGCTCAGGGGCTATGGCTACACCTTC; cdr3_aa: CASSGLRGYGYTF
clone_size: -; d_call: -; j_call: TRBJ1-2; v_call: TRBV19; cdr3_nt: TGTGCCAGTAGGACGGAGGTCCCTTATGGCTACACCTTC; cdr3_aa: CASRTEVPYGYTF
clone_size: -; d_call: -; j_call: TRBJ1-3; v_call: TRBV18; cdr3_nt: TGTGCCAGCTCACTAAACGAGCCTGGAAACACCATATATTTT; cdr3_aa: CASSLNEPGNTIYF
clone_size: -; d_call: -; j_call: TRBJ1-1; v_call: TRBV6-6; cdr3_nt: TGTGCCAGCAGTTTCAAGAACACTGAAGCTTTCTTT; cdr3_aa: CASSFKNTEAFF
clone_size: -; d_call: -; j_call: TRBJ1-1; v_call: TRBV10-1; cdr3_nt: TGCGCCAGCAGTGAGTCCCTGACGGGGGGCACTGAAGCTTTCTTT; cdr3_aa: CASSESLTGGTEAFF
clone_size: once; d_call: TRBD1; j_call: TRBJ2-7; v_call: TRBV15; cdr3_nt: TGTGCCACCAGCAGGTCGGGTCAGGGGGCCGATTACGAGCAGTACTTC; cdr3_aa: CATSRSGQGADYEQYF
clone_size: -; d_call: -; j_call: TRBJ2-1; v_call: TRBV9; cdr3_nt: TGTGCCAGCAGCGTAGTTGGAGGGAGTTTCTCAGGTGAGCAGTTCTTC; cdr3_aa: CASSVVGGSFSGEQFF
clone_size: -; d_call: -; j_call: TRBJ2-5; v_call: TRBV5-4; cdr3_nt: TGTGCCAGCAGCTTGAGGAGAGAAAGTGGGACCCAGTACTTC; cdr3_aa: CASSLRRESGTQYF